This TCR beta chain originates from a study of metastatic and nonmetastatic thyroid tumors. Overall study context: Repertoires from malignant and benign thyroid patients were compared across blood and tumor or nodule tissue. Study-level points and caveats: As reported, TCR beta diversity in blood and tumor was significantly higher in malignant thyroid tumors than in benign nodules.

Per the study methods: Built for papillary thyroid cancer, a distant-metastasis classifier drew on CDR3 differences across clinicopathological groups. TCRdb reprocessed the PCR reads via MiXCR. The V and J calls reflect TCRdb's pipeline rather than the authors' work. Seen here are roughly 34,000 clones, less than 40% observed once, and the top ten hold 22%. This clone was detected once. Its specificity is not known. The J segment lost 7 bases and the V segment lost 5 bases, leaving 12 bases of the junction unmatched. The CDR3 spans 15 residues. Per germline, CDR1 SGDLS and CDR2 YYNGEE. Each patient came to thyroid surgery without any prior treatment (of any kind).

This chain joins TRBV9 and TRBJ1-2; 9 bases align to TRBD1. Source material: tumor tissue. The sequence derives from a female donor with papillary thyroid cancer or a benign thyroid nodule (not recorded which). Some clones in this sample may be carry-over from other donors' samples. CDR3 sequence reads: CASSYSDRGSLGYTF. CDR3 bases: TGTGCCAGCAGTTATTCGGACAGGGGAAGTCTTGGCTACACCTTC.